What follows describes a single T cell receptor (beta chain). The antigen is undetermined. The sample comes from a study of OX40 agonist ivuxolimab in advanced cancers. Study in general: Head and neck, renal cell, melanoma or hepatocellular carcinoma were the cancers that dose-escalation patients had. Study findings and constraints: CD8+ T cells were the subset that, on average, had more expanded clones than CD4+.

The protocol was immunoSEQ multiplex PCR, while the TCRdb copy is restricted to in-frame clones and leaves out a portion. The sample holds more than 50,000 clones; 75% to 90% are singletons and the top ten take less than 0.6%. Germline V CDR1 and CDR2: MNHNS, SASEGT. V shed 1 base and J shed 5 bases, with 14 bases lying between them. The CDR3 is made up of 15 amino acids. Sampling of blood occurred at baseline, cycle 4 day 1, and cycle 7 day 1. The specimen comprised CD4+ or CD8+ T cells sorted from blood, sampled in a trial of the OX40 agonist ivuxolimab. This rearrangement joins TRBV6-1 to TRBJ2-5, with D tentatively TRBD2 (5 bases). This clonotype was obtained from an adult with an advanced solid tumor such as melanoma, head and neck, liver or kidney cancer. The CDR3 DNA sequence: TGTGCCAGCAGTGAAGTTGGGCGGGCATTGGAGACCCAGTACTTC. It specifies CASSEVGRALETQYF.